Listed here are 12 T cell receptor beta chains from one sample, sequenced in a study of human T cells and chemical hapten exposure. Regarding time point: pre-sensitization, week 0. Documented treatment: therapeutic diphenylcyclopropenone sensitization with weekly scalp DPC. TCRdb ran MiXCR on the RACE reads and lists one entry per CDR3 protein. The repertoire holds about 290,000 distinct CDR3 sequences, with 7.5% to 9% as singletons. The specimen comprised whole blood, sampled in connection with sensitization to the hapten diphenylcyclopropenone (DPC). The receptors were sampled from a young man with alopecia areata. Some clones in this sample may be carry-over from other donors' samples.

In its sample, this clonotype was seen many times. This chain connects TRBV6-5 to TRBJ2-5, with 10 bases lining up with TRBD1. Germline loops: CDR1 MNHEY, CDR2 SVGAGI. Losses at the gene ends were 2 bases for V and 2 bases for J; bases not matched to a gene: 8. CDR3 length equals 17 residues. This CDR3 reads CASSYGQGVTDQETQYF. The CDR3, as DNA: TGTGCCAGCAGTTACGGACAGGGGGTCACGGATCAAGAGACCCAGTACTTC.

V usage is TRBV7-2 and J usage is TRBJ2-3, with 9 bases identical to TRBD2. After removal of 0 bases from V and 14 bases from J, the junction contained 6 bases not matched to a gene. Germline lookup yields CDR1 SGHTA and CDR2 FQGNSA. This CDR3 is 13 amino acids long. The CDR3 loop reads CASSLARLAGMYF. As DNA, the CDR3 is TGTGCCAGCAGCTTAGCCAGGCTAGCGGGAATGTATTTT.

This clonotype appeared many times. The V call is TRBV29-1, the J call TRBJ1-2, with 7 bases fitting TRBD1. V was clipped by 4 bases and J by 5 bases; unmatched bases: 16. This CDR3 comprises 16 residues. The germline gives CDR1 SQVTM, CDR2 ANQGSEA. The CDR3 region has the DNA TGCAGCGTTGTTTGGGCAGGGGGGCCGCAGTGGTATGGCTACACCTTC. This encodes CSVVWAGGPQWYGYTF.

In the case of this clonotype: The germline gene is not matched at one end of the junction; a read error may be the cause. The chain uses TRBV20-1 and TRBJ1-1; D unresolved. Germline values: CDR1 DFQATT, CDR2 SNEGSKA (reference sequence). The CDR3 has 13 residues. As DNA, the CDR3 is TGCAATGCTATATACGGCCCGAACACTGAAGCTTTCTTT. Its protein product is CNAIYGPNTEAFF.

V is TRBV5-1 and J is TRBJ2-2, with 8 bases that match TRBD1. This CDR3 has 17 residues. Germline V gives CDR1 SGHRS, CDR2 YFSETQ. The ends lost 4 bases at V and 3 bases at J; junction bases unmatched: 11. The DNA of the CDR3 is TGCGCCAGCAGCAGGTTTTTGGACAGGGTCGACACCGGGGAGCTGTTTTTT. Encoded protein: CASSRFLDRVDTGELFF. The variable domain in full, with the rest retrieved from reference TRBV5-1 and TRBJ2-2, is KAGVTQTPRYLIKTRGQQVTLSCSPISGHRSVSWYQQTPGQGLQFLFEYFSETQRNKGNFPGRFSGRQFSNSRSEMNVSTLELGDSALYLCASSRFLDRVDTGELFFGEGSRLTVL.

At least ten counts were recorded for this clonotype. The chain combines TRBV27 with TRBJ1-2; 7 nucleotides line up with TRBD1. The length of the CDR3 is 13 residues. V was pared by 6 bases and J by 3 bases, with 4 bases of the junction left unmatched. The V gene's germline CDR1 is MNHEY and CDR2 SMNVEV (reference sequence). The CDR3 loop reads CASRPGGDYGYTF. The CDR3 DNA sequence: TGTGCCAGCAGGCCAGGGGGGGACTATGGCTACACCTTC.

This chain connects TRBV20-1 to TRBJ2-7, with D perhaps TRBD2 (7 bases). The length of the CDR3 is 15 residues. The germline V gene encodes CDR1 DFQATT and CDR2 SNEGSKA (reference sequence). Trimming cost V 2 bases and J 2 bases, with 16 bases left between them. In DNA form, the CDR3 reads TGCAGTGCTAGATTGGCGGGGGCCATACCCTACGAGCAGTACTTC. This encodes CSARLAGAIPYEQYF.

This chain joins TRBV2 and TRBJ1-1, with 7 bases lining up with TRBD1. The CDR3 has 14 residues. Looked up from germline, CDR1 is SNHLY and CDR2 is FYNNEI. The trim removed 7 bases at V and 0 bases at J, leaving 5 bases unmatched. CDR3 in amino acids: CASKGTALNTEAFF. The CDR3 DNA reads as TGTGCCAGCAAAGGGACAGCTCTGAACACTGAAGCTTTCTTT.

This clonotype has at least ten counts. CDR3 in amino acids: CASSLTAGNTEAFF. DNA of the CDR3: TGTGCCAGCAGCTTAACGGCAGGGAACACTGAAGCTTTCTTT. The genes are TRBV7-8 and TRBJ1-1; D is uncertain. Germline-derived CDR1 and CDR2 are SGHVS and FQNEAQ. Trimming stripped 2 bases from V and 1 base from J, with 8 bases between. The CDR3 covers 14 residues.

J is TRBJ1-3 and V is TRBV15; 8 positions match TRBD1. The J segment lost 2 bases and the V segment lost 0 bases, leaving 6 bases of the junction unmatched. Germline V gene data show CDR1 as LNHNV and CDR2 as YYDKDF (reference sequence). This CDR3 is built from 17 residues. The chain's CDR3 is CATSRDSQGAPGNTIYF. CDR3 bases: TGTGCCACCAGCAGAGATTCCCAGGGGGCTCCTGGAAACACCATATATTTT.

V and J are TRBV5-1 and TRBJ1-1; a possible D gene is TRBD1 (6 bases). Between the trimmed V and J ends, which lost 5 bases and 0 bases, there was a span of 17 bases. Germline assignment: CDR1 SGHRS and CDR2 YFSETQ. The CDR3 is 16 residues long. Written as DNA, the CDR3 is TGCGCCAGCAGACCCGAACCGGGACAACTGAACACTGAAGCTTTCTTT. Amino acids: CASRPEPGQLNTEAFF.

This clonotype occurred a few times. The chain combines TRBV5-1 with TRBJ2-7, with TRBD1 identical over 9 bases. The CDR3 covers 14 residues. Trimming cost V 4 bases and J 1 base; bases outside gene matches: 3. CDR1 SGHRS and CDR2 YFSETQ come from the germline V gene. The CDR3 region is CASSAGQGSYEQYF. CDR3 bases: TGCGCCAGCAGCGCAGGACAGGGGTCCTACGAGCAGTACTTC.